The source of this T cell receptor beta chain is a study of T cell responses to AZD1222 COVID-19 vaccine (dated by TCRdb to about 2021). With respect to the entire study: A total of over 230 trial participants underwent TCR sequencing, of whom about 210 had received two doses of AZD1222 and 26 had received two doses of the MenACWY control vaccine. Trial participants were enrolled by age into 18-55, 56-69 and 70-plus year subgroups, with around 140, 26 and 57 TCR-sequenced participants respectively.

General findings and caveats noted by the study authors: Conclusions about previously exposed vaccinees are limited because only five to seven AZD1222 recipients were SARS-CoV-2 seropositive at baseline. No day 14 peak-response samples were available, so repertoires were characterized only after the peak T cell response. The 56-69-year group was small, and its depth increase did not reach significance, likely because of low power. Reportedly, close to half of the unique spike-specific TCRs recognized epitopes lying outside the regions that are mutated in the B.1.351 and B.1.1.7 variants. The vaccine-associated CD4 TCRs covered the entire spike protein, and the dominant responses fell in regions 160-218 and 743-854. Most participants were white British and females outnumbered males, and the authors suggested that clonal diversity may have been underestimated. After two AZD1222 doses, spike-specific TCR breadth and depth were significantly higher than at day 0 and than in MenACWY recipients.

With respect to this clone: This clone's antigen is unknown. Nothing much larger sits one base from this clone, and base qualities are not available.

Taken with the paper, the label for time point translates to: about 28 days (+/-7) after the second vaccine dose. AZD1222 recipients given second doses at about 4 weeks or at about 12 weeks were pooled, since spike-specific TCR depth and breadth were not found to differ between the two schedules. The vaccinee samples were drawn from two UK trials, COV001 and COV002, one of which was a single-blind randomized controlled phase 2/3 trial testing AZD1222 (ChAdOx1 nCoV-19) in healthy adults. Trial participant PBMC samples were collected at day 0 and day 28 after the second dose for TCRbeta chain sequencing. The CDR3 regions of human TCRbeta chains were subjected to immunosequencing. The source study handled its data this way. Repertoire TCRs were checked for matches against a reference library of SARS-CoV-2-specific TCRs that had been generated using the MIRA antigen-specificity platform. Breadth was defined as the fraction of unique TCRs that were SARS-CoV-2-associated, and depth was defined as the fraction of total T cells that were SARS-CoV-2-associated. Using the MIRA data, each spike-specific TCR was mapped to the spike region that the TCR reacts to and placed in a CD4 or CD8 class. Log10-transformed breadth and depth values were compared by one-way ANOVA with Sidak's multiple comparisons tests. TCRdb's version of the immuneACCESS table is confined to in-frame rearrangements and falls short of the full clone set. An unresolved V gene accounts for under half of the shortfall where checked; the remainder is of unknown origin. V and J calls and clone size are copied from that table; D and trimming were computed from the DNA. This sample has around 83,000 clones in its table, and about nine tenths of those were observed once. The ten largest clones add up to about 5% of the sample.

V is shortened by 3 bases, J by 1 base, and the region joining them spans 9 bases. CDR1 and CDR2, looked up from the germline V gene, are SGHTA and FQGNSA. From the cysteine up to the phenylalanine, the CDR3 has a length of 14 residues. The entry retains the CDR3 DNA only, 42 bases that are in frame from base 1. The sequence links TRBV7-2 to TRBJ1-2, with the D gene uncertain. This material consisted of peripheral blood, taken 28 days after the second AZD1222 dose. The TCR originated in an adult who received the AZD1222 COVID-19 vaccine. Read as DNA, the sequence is TGTGCCAGCAGCTTGGAGACTATTAACTATGGCTACACCTTC. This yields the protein CASSLETINYGYTF.